This is a list of T cell receptor beta chains from one sample in a study of T-cell memory formation after mild COVID-19. One entry per CDR3 protein results from TCRdb running MiXCR on the 5' RACE reads. This table holds roughly 49,000 distinct CDR3 sequences, 25% to 35% found once. The specimen sequenced was PBMCs or a T cell subset sorted from them (not recorded which). These receptors all come from a man aged 18 to 35 who had mild COVID-19 (a few samples of this study predate the infection). Cell type and time point are not known. Both conserved end residues are part of each CDR3. The order of the fields is D gene, clone size, J gene, V gene, CDR3 protein, CDR3 DNA. The D gene is left open where the match is weak. Rows may omit the clone size; those that give it use once, few, many or a size class.

d_gene: NA
abundance: NA
j_gene: TRBJ2-1
v_gene: TRBV4-1
CDR3aa: CASSQAAGGTYNEQFF
CDR3nt: TGCGCCAGCAGCCAAGCAGCAGGGGGGACCTACAATGAGCAGTTCTTC

d_gene: NA
abundance: NA
j_gene: TRBJ2-5
v_gene: TRBV9
CDR3aa: CASSVLDTRETQYF
CDR3nt: TGTGCCAGCAGCGTACTGGACACGAGAGAGACCCAGTACTTC

d_gene: NA
abundance: NA
j_gene: TRBJ1-1
v_gene: TRBV5-1
CDR3aa: CASSFFGGESTTEAFF
CDR3nt: TGCGCCAGCAGCTTCTTCGGGGGGGAATCTACCACTGAAGCTTTCTTT

d_gene: NA
abundance: NA
j_gene: TRBJ2-7
v_gene: TRBV12-3/TRBV12-4
CDR3aa: CASSFGQPYEQYF
CDR3nt: TGTGCCAGCAGTTTCGGACAGCCCTACGAGCAGTACTTC

d_gene: NA
abundance: few
j_gene: TRBJ2-3
v_gene: TRBV6-2/TRBV6-3
CDR3aa: CASSEVSTDTQYF
CDR3nt: TGTGCCAGCAGTGAGGTCAGCACAGATACGCAGTATTTT

d_gene: NA
abundance: NA
j_gene: TRBJ2-5
v_gene: TRBV4-2
CDR3aa: CASSQGLRGQETQYF
CDR3nt: TGTGCCAGCAGCCAAGGTCTACGGGGCCAAGAGACCCAGTACTTC

d_gene: TRBD1
abundance: NA
j_gene: TRBJ2-3
v_gene: TRBV7-2
CDR3aa: CASSSGTGGPDTQYF
CDR3nt: TGTGCCAGCAGCAGTGGGACAGGGGGCCCAGATACGCAGTATTTT

d_gene: NA
abundance: few
j_gene: TRBJ1-6
v_gene: TRBV6-6
CDR3aa: CASSYSEGSPLHF
CDR3nt: TGTGCCAGCAGTTACTCGGAGGGTTCACCCCTCCACTTT

d_gene: NA
abundance: hyperexpanded
j_gene: TRBJ2-7
v_gene: TRBV12-3/TRBV12-4
CDR3aa: CASSFWTPYEQYF
CDR3nt: TGTGCCAGCAGTTTTTGGACACCCTACGAGCAGTACTTC

d_gene: NA
abundance: few
j_gene: TRBJ1-1
v_gene: TRBV7-9
CDR3aa: CASSSPNTEAFF
CDR3nt: TGTGCCAGCAGCTCCCCGAACACTGAAGCTTTCTTT

d_gene: TRBD2
abundance: NA
j_gene: TRBJ2-3
v_gene: TRBV6-5
CDR3aa: CASSYRTSGGPSTDTQYF
CDR3nt: TGTGCCAGCAGTTACAGGACTAGCGGGGGGCCTAGCACAGATACGCAGTATTTT

d_gene: NA
abundance: NA
j_gene: TRBJ2-2
v_gene: TRBV29-1
CDR3aa: CSVRRAGELFF
CDR3nt: TGCAGCGTTAGGAGGGCCGGGGAGCTGTTTTTT

d_gene: TRBD1
abundance: NA
j_gene: TRBJ2-7
v_gene: TRBV6-5
CDR3aa: CASSYRPGQGGPYEQYF
CDR3nt: TGTGCCAGCAGTTACCGGCCCGGACAGGGCGGCCCCTACGAGCAGTACTTC

d_gene: NA
abundance: NA
j_gene: TRBJ2-1
v_gene: TRBV9
CDR3aa: CASSLGGSYNEQFF
CDR3nt: TGTGCCAGCAGCCTGGGGGGCTCCTACAATGAGCAGTTCTTC

d_gene: NA
abundance: few
j_gene: TRBJ1-4
v_gene: TRBV25-1
CDR3aa: CASSGIATNEKLFF
CDR3nt: TGTGCCAGCAGTGGAATCGCAACTAATGAAAAACTGTTTTTT

d_gene: NA
abundance: few
j_gene: TRBJ2-2
v_gene: TRBV12-3/TRBV12-4
CDR3aa: CASSRETGELFF
CDR3nt: TGTGCCAGCAGCCGAGAAACCGGGGAGCTGTTTTTT

d_gene: TRBD1
abundance: NA
j_gene: TRBJ1-2
v_gene: TRBV4-3
CDR3aa: CASSQNRDRQDGYTF
CDR3nt: TGCGCCAGCAGCCAGAACCGGGACAGGCAAGATGGCTACACCTTC

d_gene: NA
abundance: few
j_gene: TRBJ2-1
v_gene: TRBV7-6
CDR3aa: CASSLTDNEQFF
CDR3nt: TGCGCCAGCAGCCTCACTGACAATGAGCAGTTCTTC

d_gene: NA
abundance: few
j_gene: TRBJ2-3
v_gene: TRBV6-2/TRBV6-3
CDR3aa: CASSYIADTQYF
CDR3nt: TGTGCCAGCAGTTACATCGCCGATACGCAGTATTTT

d_gene: NA
abundance: NA
j_gene: TRBJ1-1
v_gene: TRBV4-3
CDR3aa: CASSRRENTEAFF
CDR3nt: TGCGCCAGCAGCCGGCGGGAGAACACTGAAGCTTTCTTT

d_gene: TRBD1
abundance: NA
j_gene: TRBJ1-2
v_gene: TRBV12-3/TRBV12-4
CDR3aa: CASSFGTGVYTF
CDR3nt: TGTGCCAGCAGTTTCGGGACAGGGGTCTACACCTTC

d_gene: NA
abundance: NA
j_gene: TRBJ2-6
v_gene: TRBV7-2
CDR3aa: CASSSGPGVGGANVLTF
CDR3nt: TGTGCCAGCAGCTCGGGTCCAGGGGTTGGAGGGGCCAACGTCCTGACTTTC

d_gene: NA
abundance: few
j_gene: TRBJ2-5
v_gene: TRBV5-1
CDR3aa: CASSLVTGETQYF
CDR3nt: TGCGCCAGCAGCTTGGTTACTGGAGAGACCCAGTACTTC

d_gene: NA
abundance: many
j_gene: TRBJ2-2
v_gene: TRBV30
CDR3aa: CAWRNGGGELFF
CDR3nt: TGTGCCTGGAGGAACGGGGGTGGGGAGCTGTTTTTT

d_gene: NA
abundance: NA
j_gene: TRBJ1-2
v_gene: TRBV6-6
CDR3aa: CASSFDSWYGYTF
CDR3nt: TGTGCCAGCAGTTTCGACAGTTGGTATGGCTACACCTTC

d_gene: TRBD2
abundance: few
j_gene: TRBJ2-3
v_gene: TRBV28
CDR3aa: CASSPTSSGGPAFTQYF
CDR3nt: TGTGCCAGCAGTCCAACATCTAGCGGGGGCCCAGCTTTTACGCAGTATTTT

d_gene: TRBD1
abundance: few
j_gene: TRBJ1-2
v_gene: TRBV6-6
CDR3aa: CASSYWSGGTANYGYTF
CDR3nt: TGTGCCAGCAGTTACTGGTCTGGGGGGACAGCGAACTATGGCTACACCTTC

d_gene: NA
abundance: many
j_gene: TRBJ2-1
v_gene: TRBV9
CDR3aa: CASSVAASEGNEQFF
CDR3nt: TGTGCCAGCAGCGTAGCGGCTAGTGAAGGCAATGAGCAGTTCTTC

d_gene: NA
abundance: few
j_gene: TRBJ1-5
v_gene: TRBV4-1
CDR3aa: CASSQVVTENQPQHF
CDR3nt: TGCGCCAGCAGCCAAGTGGTAACAGAGAATCAGCCCCAGCATTTT

d_gene: NA
abundance: NA
j_gene: TRBJ1-2
v_gene: TRBV12-3/TRBV12-4
CDR3aa: CASSLGAGEAYGYTF
CDR3nt: TGTGCCAGCAGTTTAGGCGCAGGGGAAGCCTATGGCTACACCTTC

d_gene: NA
abundance: NA
j_gene: TRBJ1-1
v_gene: TRBV7-9
CDR3aa: CASSPRRVAFF
CDR3nt: TGTGCCAGCAGCCCACGTAGAGTAGCTTTCTTT

d_gene: TRBD1
abundance: few
j_gene: TRBJ1-5
v_gene: TRBV7-2
CDR3aa: CASSAGTGAFQPQHF
CDR3nt: TGTGCCAGCAGCGCCGGGACAGGGGCATTTCAGCCCCAGCATTTT

d_gene: NA
abundance: few
j_gene: TRBJ2-5
v_gene: TRBV6-5
CDR3aa: CASRLGRNYLLQETQYF
CDR3nt: TGTGCCAGCAGGCTGGGTAGGAACTACCTATTACAAGAGACCCAGTACTTC

d_gene: TRBD1
abundance: once
j_gene: TRBJ2-5
v_gene: TRBV7-9
CDR3aa: CASSQHPQGASETQYF
CDR3nt: TGTGCCAGCAGCCAACACCCTCAGGGGGCGAGTGAGACCCAGTACTTC

d_gene: NA
abundance: few
j_gene: TRBJ2-2
v_gene: TRBV9
CDR3aa: CASSVAWGTALGNTGELFF
CDR3nt: TGTGCCAGCAGCGTAGCATGGGGGACTGCCCTTGGGAACACCGGGGAGCTGTTTTTT

d_gene: NA
abundance: few
j_gene: TRBJ1-1
v_gene: TRBV24-1
CDR3aa: CATSAADSHTEAFF
CDR3nt: TGTGCCACCAGTGCCGCGGATTCCCACACTGAAGCTTTCTTT

d_gene: NA
abundance: NA
j_gene: TRBJ2-5
v_gene: TRBV4-3
CDR3aa: CASSQENRGAETQYF
CDR3nt: TGCGCCAGCAGCCAAGAGAACCGGGGTGCAGAGACCCAGTACTTC

d_gene: NA
abundance: NA
j_gene: TRBJ1-5
v_gene: TRBV6-4
CDR3aa: CASSAGSNQPQHF
CDR3nt: TGTGCCAGCAGTGCCGGGAGCAATCAGCCCCAGCATTTT

d_gene: NA
abundance: few
j_gene: TRBJ2-5
v_gene: TRBV7-2
CDR3aa: CASRPTPGQETQYF
CDR3nt: TGTGCCAGCAGGCCTACACCGGGCCAAGAGACCCAGTACTTC

d_gene: NA
abundance: few
j_gene: TRBJ2-1
v_gene: TRBV25-1
CDR3aa: CASSELLDFNNEQFF
CDR3nt: TGTGCCAGCAGTGAATTACTAGATTTTAACAATGAGCAGTTCTTC

d_gene: NA
abundance: NA
j_gene: TRBJ2-5
v_gene: TRBV6-5
CDR3aa: CASSWDFQETQYF
CDR3nt: TGTGCCAGCAGTTGGGACTTCCAAGAGACCCAGTACTTC

d_gene: TRBD2
abundance: few
j_gene: TRBJ2-1
v_gene: TRBV4-1
CDR3aa: CASSHPGLADEQFF
CDR3nt: TGCGCCAGCAGCCACCCGGGACTAGCCGATGAGCAGTTCTTC

d_gene: NA
abundance: NA
j_gene: TRBJ2-1
v_gene: TRBV6-2/TRBV6-3
CDR3aa: CASSYGMPGSYNEQFF
CDR3nt: TGTGCCAGCAGTTACGGGATGCCAGGGTCCTACAATGAGCAGTTCTTC

d_gene: NA
abundance: few
j_gene: TRBJ1-6
v_gene: TRBV7-9
CDR3aa: CASSPAGNSPLHF
CDR3nt: TGTGCCAGCAGCCCGGCGGGGAATTCACCCCTCCACTTT

d_gene: TRBD2
abundance: NA
j_gene: TRBJ2-3
v_gene: TRBV27
CDR3aa: CASSSGGEGYF
CDR3nt: TGTGCCAGCAGTTCGGGTGGGGAGGGGTATTTT

d_gene: NA
abundance: many
j_gene: TRBJ2-3
v_gene: TRBV9
CDR3aa: CASSVSGGLTSRDTQYF
CDR3nt: TGTGCCAGCAGCGTATCCGGCGGATTGACGTCTCGGGATACGCAGTATTTT

d_gene: NA
abundance: NA
j_gene: TRBJ1-1
v_gene: TRBV7-8
CDR3aa: CASSSYFGGNTEAFF
CDR3nt: TGTGCCAGCAGCTCCTACTTTGGGGGGAACACTGAAGCTTTCTTT

d_gene: TRBD1
abundance: few
j_gene: TRBJ2-5
v_gene: TRBV5-1
CDR3aa: CASSLGDRGDFETQYF
CDR3nt: TGCGCCAGCAGCTTGGGGGACAGAGGGGATTTTGAGACCCAGTACTTC